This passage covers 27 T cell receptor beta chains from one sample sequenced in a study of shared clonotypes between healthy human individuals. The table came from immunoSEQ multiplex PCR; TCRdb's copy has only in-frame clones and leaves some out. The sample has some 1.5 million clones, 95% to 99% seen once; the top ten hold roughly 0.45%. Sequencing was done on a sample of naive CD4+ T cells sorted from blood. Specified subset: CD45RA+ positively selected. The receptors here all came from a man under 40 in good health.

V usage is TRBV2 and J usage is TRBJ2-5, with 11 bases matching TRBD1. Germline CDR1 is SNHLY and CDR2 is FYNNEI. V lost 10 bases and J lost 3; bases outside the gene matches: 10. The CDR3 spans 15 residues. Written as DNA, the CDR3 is TGTGCCACCACCGGACAGGGGGCCGCCGAAGAGACCCAGTACTTC. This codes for CATTGQGAAEETQYF.

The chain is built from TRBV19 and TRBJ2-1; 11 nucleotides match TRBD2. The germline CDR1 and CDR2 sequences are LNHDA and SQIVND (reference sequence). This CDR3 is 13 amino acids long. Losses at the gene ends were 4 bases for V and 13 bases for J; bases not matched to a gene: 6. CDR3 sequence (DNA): TGTGCCAGTAGTACCTTAACTAGCGGGAGCCAGTTCTTC. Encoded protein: CASSTLTSGSQFF.

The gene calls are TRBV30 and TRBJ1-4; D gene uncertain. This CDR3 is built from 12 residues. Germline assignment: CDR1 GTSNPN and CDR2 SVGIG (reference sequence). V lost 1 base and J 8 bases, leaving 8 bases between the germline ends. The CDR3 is CAWSEKDEKLFF. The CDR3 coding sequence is TGTGCCTGGAGTGAGAAAGACGAAAAACTGTTTTTT.

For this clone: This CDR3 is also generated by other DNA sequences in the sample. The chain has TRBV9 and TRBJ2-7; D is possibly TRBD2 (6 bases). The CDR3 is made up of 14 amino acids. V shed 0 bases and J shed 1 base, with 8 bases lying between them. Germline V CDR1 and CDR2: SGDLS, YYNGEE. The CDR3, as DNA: TGTGCCAGCAGCGTAGGGGGACTTTCCTACGAGCAGTACTTC. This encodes CASSVGGLSYEQYF.

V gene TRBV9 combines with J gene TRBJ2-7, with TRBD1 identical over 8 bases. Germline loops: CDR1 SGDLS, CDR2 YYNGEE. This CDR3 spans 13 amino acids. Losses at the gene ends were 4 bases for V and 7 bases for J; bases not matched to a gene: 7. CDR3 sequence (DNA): TGTGCCAGCAGCACAGGACAGGGCAGGGAGCAGTACTTC. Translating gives CASSTGQGREQYF.

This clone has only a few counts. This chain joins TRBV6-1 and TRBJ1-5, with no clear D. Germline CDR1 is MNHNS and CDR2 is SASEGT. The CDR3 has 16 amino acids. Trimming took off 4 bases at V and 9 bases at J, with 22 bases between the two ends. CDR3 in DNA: TGTGCCAGCAGTGCACTACCGGGCGGCGGAGAGATGCCCCAGCATTTT. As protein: CASSALPGGGEMPQHF.

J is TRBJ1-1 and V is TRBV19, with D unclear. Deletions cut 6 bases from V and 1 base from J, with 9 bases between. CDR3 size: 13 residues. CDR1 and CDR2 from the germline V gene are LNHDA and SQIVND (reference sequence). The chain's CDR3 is CASSTTRNTEAFF. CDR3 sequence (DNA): TGTGCCAGTAGCACCACAAGGAACACTGAAGCTTTCTTT.

CDR3 protein: CASSPLTGGRGSTDTQYF. The CDR3 coding sequence is TGTGCCAGCAGTCCCTTGACGGGCGGGAGGGGTAGCACAGATACGCAGTATTTT. V is TRBV27 and J is TRBJ2-3; 9 bases match TRBD2. V shed 5 bases, J shed 0 bases, and the junction held 12 bases outside the gene matches. In germline, CDR1 is MNHEY, CDR2 SMNVEV (reference sequence). This CDR3 contains 18 residues.

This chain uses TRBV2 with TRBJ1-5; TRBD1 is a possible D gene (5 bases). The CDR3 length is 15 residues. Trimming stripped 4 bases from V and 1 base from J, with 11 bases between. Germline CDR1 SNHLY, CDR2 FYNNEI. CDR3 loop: CASSGARASNQPQHF. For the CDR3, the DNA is TGTGCCAGCAGTGGAGCCAGGGCAAGCAATCAGCCCCAGCATTTT.

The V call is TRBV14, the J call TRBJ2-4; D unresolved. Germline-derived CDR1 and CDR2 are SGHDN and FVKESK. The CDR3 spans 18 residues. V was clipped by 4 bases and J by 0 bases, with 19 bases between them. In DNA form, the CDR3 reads TGTGCCAGCAGCCCAGGCGGCACCTTTTCTTCAGCCAAAAACATTCAGTACTTC. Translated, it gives CASSPGGTFSSAKNIQYF.

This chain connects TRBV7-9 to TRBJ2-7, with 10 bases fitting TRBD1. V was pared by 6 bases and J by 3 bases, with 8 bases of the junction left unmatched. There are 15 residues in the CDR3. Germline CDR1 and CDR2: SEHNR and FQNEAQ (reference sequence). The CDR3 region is CASRPSGTGDYEQYF. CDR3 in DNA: TGTGCCAGCAGGCCTTCCGGGACAGGGGACTACGAGCAGTACTTC.

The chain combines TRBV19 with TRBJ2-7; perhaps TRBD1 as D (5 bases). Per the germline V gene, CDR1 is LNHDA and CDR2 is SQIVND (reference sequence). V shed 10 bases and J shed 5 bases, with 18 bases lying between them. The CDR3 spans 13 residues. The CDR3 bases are TGTGCCACCCGCGGCAGGGTAGGAAACGAGCAGTACTTC. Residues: CATRGRVGNEQYF.

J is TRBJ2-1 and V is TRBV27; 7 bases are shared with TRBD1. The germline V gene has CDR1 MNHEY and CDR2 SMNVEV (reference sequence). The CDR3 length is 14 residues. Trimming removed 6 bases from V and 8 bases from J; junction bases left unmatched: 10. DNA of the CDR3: TGTGCCAGCAGACCCGGCTCCCAGGGGGATGAGCAGTTCTTC. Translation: CASRPGSQGDEQFF.

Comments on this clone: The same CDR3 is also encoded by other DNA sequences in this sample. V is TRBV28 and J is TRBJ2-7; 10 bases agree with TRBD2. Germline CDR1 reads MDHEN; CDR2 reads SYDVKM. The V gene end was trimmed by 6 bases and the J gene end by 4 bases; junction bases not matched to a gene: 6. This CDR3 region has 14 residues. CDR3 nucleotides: TGTGCCAGCAGACCTAGCGGGAGAGGGTACGAGCAGTACTTC. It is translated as CASRPSGRGYEQYF.

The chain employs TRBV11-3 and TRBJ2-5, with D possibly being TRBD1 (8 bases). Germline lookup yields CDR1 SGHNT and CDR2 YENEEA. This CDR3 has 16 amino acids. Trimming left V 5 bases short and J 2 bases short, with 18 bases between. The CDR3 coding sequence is TGTGCCAGCAGCAAGGACAGGGCGGGAGAACAAGAGACCCAGTACTTC. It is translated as CASSKDRAGEQETQYF.

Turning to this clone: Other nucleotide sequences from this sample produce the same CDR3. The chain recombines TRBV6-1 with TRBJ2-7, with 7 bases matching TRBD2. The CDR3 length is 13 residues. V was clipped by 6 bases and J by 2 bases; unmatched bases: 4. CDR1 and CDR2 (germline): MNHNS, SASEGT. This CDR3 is CASRPSGTYEQYF. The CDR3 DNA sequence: TGTGCCAGCAGACCTAGCGGTACCTACGAGCAGTACTTC.

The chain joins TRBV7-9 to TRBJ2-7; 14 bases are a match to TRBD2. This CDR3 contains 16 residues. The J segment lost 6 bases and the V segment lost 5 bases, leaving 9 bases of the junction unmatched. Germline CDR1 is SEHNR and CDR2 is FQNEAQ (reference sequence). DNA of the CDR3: TGTGCCAGCAGCAACTTGGGGACTAGCGGGAGTTCCGAGCAGTACTTC. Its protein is CASSNLGTSGSSEQYF.

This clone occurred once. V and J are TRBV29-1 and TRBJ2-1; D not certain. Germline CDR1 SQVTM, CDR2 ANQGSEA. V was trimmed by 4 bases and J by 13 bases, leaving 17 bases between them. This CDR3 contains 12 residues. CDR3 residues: CSVVEVLDHQFF. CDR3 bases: TGCAGCGTTGTTGAGGTCCTCGATCACCAGTTCTTC.

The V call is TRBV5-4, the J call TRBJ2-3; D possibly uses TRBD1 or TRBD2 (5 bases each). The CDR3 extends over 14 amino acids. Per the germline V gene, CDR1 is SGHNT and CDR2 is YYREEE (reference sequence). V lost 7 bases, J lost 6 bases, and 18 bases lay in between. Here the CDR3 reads CASRRGSVLDTQYF. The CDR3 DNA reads TGTGCCAGCCGACGGGGCTCTGTTCTCGATACGCAGTATTTT.

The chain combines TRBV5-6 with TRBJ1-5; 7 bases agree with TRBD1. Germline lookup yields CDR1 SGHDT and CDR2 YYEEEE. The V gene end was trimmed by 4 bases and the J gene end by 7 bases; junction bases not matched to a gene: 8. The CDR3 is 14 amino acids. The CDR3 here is CASSRGQGGQPQHF. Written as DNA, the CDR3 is TGTGCCAGCAGCAGGGGGCAGGGTGGCCAGCCCCAGCATTTT.

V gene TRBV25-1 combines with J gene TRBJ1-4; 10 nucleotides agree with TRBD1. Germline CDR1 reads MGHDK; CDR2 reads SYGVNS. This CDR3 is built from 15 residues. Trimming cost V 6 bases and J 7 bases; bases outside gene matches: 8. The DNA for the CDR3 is TGTGCCAGCAGCCAGACGGGACAGGGGTTTGAAAAACTGTTTTTT. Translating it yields CASSQTGQGFEKLFF.

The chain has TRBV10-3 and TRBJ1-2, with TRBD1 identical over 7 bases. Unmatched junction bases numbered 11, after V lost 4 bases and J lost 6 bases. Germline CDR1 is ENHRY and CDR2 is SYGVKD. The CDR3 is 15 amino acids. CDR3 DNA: TGTGCCATCAGTGGGGCAGGGACAGAGGGACATGGCTACACCTTC. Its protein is CAISGAGTEGHGYTF.

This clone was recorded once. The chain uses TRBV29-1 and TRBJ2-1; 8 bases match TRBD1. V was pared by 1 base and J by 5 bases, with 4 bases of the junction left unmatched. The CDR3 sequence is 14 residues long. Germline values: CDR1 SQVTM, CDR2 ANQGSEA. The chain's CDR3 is CSVEGDRYDNEQFF. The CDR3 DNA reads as TGCAGCGTTGAAGGGGACAGGTATGACAATGAGCAGTTCTTC.

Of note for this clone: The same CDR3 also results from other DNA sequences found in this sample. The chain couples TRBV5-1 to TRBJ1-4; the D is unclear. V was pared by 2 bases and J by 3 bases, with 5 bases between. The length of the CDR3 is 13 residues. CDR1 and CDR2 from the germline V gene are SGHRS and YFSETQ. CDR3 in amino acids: CASSLGPNEKLFF. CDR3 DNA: TGCGCCAGCAGCTTAGGACCTAATGAAAAACTGTTTTTT.

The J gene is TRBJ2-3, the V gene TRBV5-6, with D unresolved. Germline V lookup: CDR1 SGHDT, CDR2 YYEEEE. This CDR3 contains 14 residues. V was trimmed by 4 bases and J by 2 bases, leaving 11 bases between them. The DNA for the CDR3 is TGTGCCAGCAGCAGATACCGAAACACAGATACGCAGTATTTT. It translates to CASSRYRNTDTQYF.

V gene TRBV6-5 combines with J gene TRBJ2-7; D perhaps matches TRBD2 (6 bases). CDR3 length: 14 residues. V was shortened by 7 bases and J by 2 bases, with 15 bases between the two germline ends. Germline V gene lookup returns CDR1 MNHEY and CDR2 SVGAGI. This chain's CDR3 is CASISGRAAYEQYF. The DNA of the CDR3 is TGTGCCAGCATCTCCGGGAGAGCCGCCTACGAGCAGTACTTC.

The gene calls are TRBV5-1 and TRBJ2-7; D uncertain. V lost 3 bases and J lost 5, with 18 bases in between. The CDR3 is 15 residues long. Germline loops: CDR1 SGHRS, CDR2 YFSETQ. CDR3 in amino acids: CASSSLSFGVNEQYF. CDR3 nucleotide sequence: TGCGCCAGCAGCTCGTTGAGCTTTGGAGTGAACGAGCAGTACTTC.